A single sample gave rise to the 3 T cell receptor beta chains below, sequenced in a study of T-cell memory formation after mild COVID-19. TCRdb called the 5' RACE reads again in MiXCR, with one record for every CDR3 protein. The data hold 470,000 or so distinct CDR3 sequences, with around a sixth observed a single time. The sample consisted of PBMCs or a T cell subset sorted from them (not recorded which). The source is an adult woman who had mild COVID-19 (a few samples of this study predate the infection). Cell type and time point are not known.

This rearrangement joins TRBV4-3 to TRBJ1-1, with D uncertain. Per the germline V gene, CDR1 is LGHNA and CDR2 is YSLEER. With 0 bases removed from V and 0 bases from J, the gap between germline ends came to 8 bases. The CDR3 totals 15 residues. The CDR3 region has the DNA TGCGCCAGCAGCCAAGAACGTGGTATGAACACTGAAGCTTTCTTT. It is translated as CASSQERGMNTEAFF.

The sample holds a few counts of this clonotype. This chain uses TRBV27 with TRBJ2-5; weak D call: TRBD1 (5 bases). The CDR3 is 15 residues long. Germline-derived CDR1 and CDR2 are MNHEY and SMNVEV (reference sequence). The V end lost 8 bases, the J end lost 6 bases, and 22 bases lay between the germline ends. CDR3 amino acids: CASGSSQGSPKTQYF. DNA for the CDR3: TGTGCCAGCGGCTCAAGTCAGGGTAGCCCCAAGACCCAGTACTTC.

This clonotype was seen a few times. This chain links TRBV6-2 or TRBV6-3 with TRBJ2-7; possibly TRBD1 or TRBD2 for D (6 bases each). This CDR3 comprises 12 residues. Germline lookup yields CDR1 MNHEY and CDR2 SVGEGT. The CDR3 protein is CAARGQNYEQYF. CDR3 bases: TGTGCGGCCCGGGGGCAAAACTACGAGCAGTACTTC.